The present TCR beta chain was sequenced within a study of T cell responses to AZD1222 COVID-19 vaccine. Measured with immunoSEQ multiplex PCR; TCRdb has only the in-frame clones, and not every one. There are 110,000 or so clones in the sample; approximately 88% occur only once, and almost 6.5% lies in the top ten. The source material was peripheral blood, sampled 28 days after the second AZD1222 dose. The receptor was derived from an adult who received the AZD1222 COVID-19 vaccine.

DNA for the CDR3: TGTGCCAGCAGTGAAGCTCCCCTGGGGGGGGGCGGCGGGGAGCTGTTTTTT. As protein: CASSEAPLGGGGGELFF. This chain uses TRBV2 with TRBJ2-2, with a weak D call TRBD2 (7 bases). The CDR3 contains 17 residues. The V and J ends lost 0 bases and 7 bases respectively, with 18 bases between them. Germline values: CDR1 SNHLY, CDR2 FYNNEI.